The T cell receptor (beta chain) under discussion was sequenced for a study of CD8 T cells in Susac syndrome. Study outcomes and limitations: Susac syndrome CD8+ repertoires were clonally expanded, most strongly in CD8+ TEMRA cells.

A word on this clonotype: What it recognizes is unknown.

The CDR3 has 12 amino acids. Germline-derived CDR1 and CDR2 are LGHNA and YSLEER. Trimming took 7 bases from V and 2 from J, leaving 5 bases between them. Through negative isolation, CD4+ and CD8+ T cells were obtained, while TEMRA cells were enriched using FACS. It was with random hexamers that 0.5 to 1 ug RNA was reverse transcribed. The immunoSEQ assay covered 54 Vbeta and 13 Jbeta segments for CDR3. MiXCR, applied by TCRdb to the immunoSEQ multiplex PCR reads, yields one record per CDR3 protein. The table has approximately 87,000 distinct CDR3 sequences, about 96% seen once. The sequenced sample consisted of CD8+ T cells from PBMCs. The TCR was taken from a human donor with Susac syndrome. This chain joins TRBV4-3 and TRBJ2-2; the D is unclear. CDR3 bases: TGCGCCAGCAAGGCTAACACCGGGGAGCTGTTTTTT. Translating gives CASKANTGELFF.